Listed here is a single TCR beta chain. The method was immunoSEQ multiplex PCR; TCRdb's version includes in-frame clones alone and lacks a portion of them. The sample contains about 600,000 clones, nearly 98% of which appear only once. Per the germline V gene, CDR1 is ENHRY and CDR2 is SYGVKD. The V gene lost 2 bases and the J gene lost 2 bases, with 9 bases spanning the gap. This CDR3 is 15 amino acids long. The record originates from a study of shared clonotypes between healthy human individuals. CD45RO-negative CD8 cells positively selected for CCR7 made up the naive population, which excluded terminally differentiated effector memory CD45RA+ cells. All the donors were Caucasian adults who lived in Nashville, Tennessee.

The TCR originated in a man aged 25-45 years in good health. This rearrangement joins TRBV10-3 to TRBJ1-4; D may be TRBD1 (5 bases). Material: naive CD8+ T cells sorted from blood. In DNA, the CDR3 is TGTGCCATCAGTGAGGGGGCCGGGACTAATGAAAAACTGTTTTTT. It codes for CAISEGAGTNEKLFF.